These 30 T cell receptor beta chains share one sample of origin, sequenced in a study of T cell changes during pregnancy in multiple sclerosis. Sequenced by immunoSEQ multiplex PCR; TCRdb stores in-frame clones only, minus some. The sample holds about 39,000 clones, approximately 94% seen once. The material was CD4+ T cells from peripheral blood mononuclear cells, obtained after pregnancy. Receptor source: a female donor with multiple sclerosis, enrolled in a pregnancy study.

In nucleotides, the CDR3 is TGTGCCACCAGCAGAGCAGGGACAGGTGAAGCTTTCTTT. It yields the protein CATSRAGTGEAFF. The chain recombines TRBV15 with TRBJ1-1, with TRBD1 matching 8 bases. V lost 1 base and J lost 7; bases outside the gene matches: 2. This CDR3 has 13 amino acids. Germline CDR1 and CDR2: LNHNV and YYDKDF (reference sequence).

The V gene is TRBV4-1, the J gene TRBJ1-2; TRBD1 matches at 7 bases. The trim removed 2 bases at V and 6 bases at J, leaving 6 bases unmatched. Germline V gene sequence: CDR1 MGHRA, CDR2 YSYEKL. This CDR3 spans 14 amino acids. The CDR3 spells CASSQPRQGNGYTF. The CDR3 region has the DNA TGCGCCAGCAGCCAACCCCGACAGGGTAATGGCTACACCTTC.

The chain couples TRBV5-1 to TRBJ2-1, with D possibly matching TRBD2 (7 bases). V gave up 2 bases and J gave up 7 bases, with 13 bases separating them. This CDR3 has 14 residues. CDR1 is SGHRS and CDR2 is YFSETQ in the germline V gene. The CDR3 DNA sequence: TGCGCCAGCAGCTTCGGGGGGCCAGGGAATGAGCAGTTCTTC. Residues: CASSFGGPGNEQFF.

The chain is built from TRBV9 and TRBJ2-1, with TRBD2 matching 11 bases. Germline CDR1 reads SGDLS; CDR2 reads YYNGEE. This CDR3 is built from 15 residues. After removal of 1 base from V and 4 bases from J, the junction contained 1 base not matched to a gene. As DNA, the CDR3 is TGTGCCAGCAGCGTATTAGCGGGGGGGTACAATGAGCAGTTCTTC. This gives the protein CASSVLAGGYNEQFF.

The chain joins TRBV7-8 to TRBJ1-3; TRBD1 matches 9 bases. CDR1 and CDR2 (germline): SGHVS, FQNEAQ. The CDR3 is 13 amino acids. Trimming at V came to 3 bases and at J to 7 bases, leaving 1 base not matched to a gene. CDR3: CASSLDRGNTIYF. In DNA form, the CDR3 reads TGTGCCAGCAGCTTGGACAGGGGCAACACCATATATTTT.

This sequence joins TRBV29-1 and TRBJ2-1; TRBD1 aligns across 11 bases. From germline, CDR1 is SQVTM and CDR2 ANQGSEA. Trimming at V came to 7 bases and at J to 6 bases, leaving 11 bases not matched to a gene. This CDR3 region has 15 residues. The CDR3 DNA follows: TGCAGCGGGACGCGCCGGGACAGGGGGGGCAATGAGCAGTTCTTC. This encodes CSGTRRDRGGNEQFF.

The rearrangement links TRBV15 to TRBJ2-7, with D unresolved. Germline values: CDR1 LNHNV, CDR2 YYDKDF (reference sequence). The CDR3 consists of 12 residues. The ends were cut back, 0 bases at V and 6 bases at J, with 6 bases in the middle. For the CDR3, the DNA is TGTGCCACCAGCAGAGATTTATCCGAGCAGTACTTC. It codes for CATSRDLSEQYF. The variable domain in full, with the rest retrieved from reference TRBV15 and TRBJ2-7, is DAMVIQNPRYQVTQFGKPVTLSCSQTLNHNVMYWYQQKSSQAPKLLFHYYDKDFNNEADTPDNFQSRRPNTSFCFLDIRSPGLGDTAMYLCATSRDLSEQYFGPGTRLTVT.

The chain employs TRBV2 and TRBJ1-2, with D possibly TRBD1 on 5 matching bases. Trimming removed 6 bases from V and 8 bases from J, with 10 bases in between. Germline CDR1 reads SNHLY; CDR2 reads FYNNEI. The CDR3 loop spans 11 amino acids. The CDR3 reads CASRSEGGYTF. In DNA form, the CDR3 reads TGTGCCAGCAGGTCGGAGGGGGGCTACACCTTC.

V and J are TRBV6-4 and TRBJ2-1, with 7 bases aligning to TRBD2. This CDR3 comprises 16 residues. Trimming cost V 0 bases and J 0 bases; bases outside gene matches: 2. Germline V gene sequence: CDR1 MRHNA, CDR2 SNTAGT. The CDR3 bases are TGTGCCAGCAGTGACTCGCGGGAGAGCTCCTACAATGAGCAGTTCTTC. Its translation: CASSDSRESSYNEQFF.

This chain connects TRBV6-5 to TRBJ1-2; tentatively, D is TRBD1 (5 bases). This CDR3 is 11 amino acids long. V was cut by 7 bases and J by 8 bases, with 11 bases left in between. Germline loops: CDR1 MNHEY, CDR2 SVGAGI. CDR3 nucleotide sequence: TGTGCCAGCACCCAAGGGGCAGGCTACACCTTC. Encoded protein: CASTQGAGYTF.

The J gene is TRBJ1-4, the V gene TRBV7-8; D is undetermined. Germline V gene data show CDR1 as SGHVS and CDR2 as FQNEAQ. Trimming took 1 base from V and 7 from J, leaving 13 bases between them. This CDR3 comprises 15 residues. This CDR3 is CASSLDPEAIEKLFF. CDR3 coding DNA: TGTGCCAGCAGCTTAGATCCTGAGGCTATTGAAAAACTGTTTTTT.

The J gene is TRBJ1-1, the V gene TRBV6-1; D gene uncertain. There are 15 residues in the CDR3. V was clipped by 2 bases and J by 0 bases, with 10 bases between them. CDR1 and CDR2 from the germline V gene are MNHNS and SASEGT. CDR3 in amino acids: CASSELASMNTEAFF. CDR3 bases: TGTGCCAGCAGTGAATTGGCAAGTATGAACACTGAAGCTTTCTTT.

This chain links TRBV11-1 with TRBJ2-2; maybe TRBD1 (6 bases). The CDR3 contains 17 residues. V was cut by 5 bases and J by 1 base, with 17 bases left in between. Germline V gene data show CDR1 as SGHAT and CDR2 as FQDESV (reference sequence). CDR3 nucleotides: TGTGCCAGCAGCCCCCGCAGGGGTCCAAGGAACACCGGGGAGCTGTTTTTT. Amino acids: CASSPRRGPRNTGELFF.

The DNA for the CDR3 is TGTGCCAGCACCAGAGGGGAGGGGAACTATGGCTACACCTTC. Protein product: CASTRGEGNYGYTF. V is TRBV7-9 and J is TRBJ1-2; D possibly corresponds to TRBD1 (5 bases). This CDR3 has 14 residues. Trimming pared 7 bases from V and 2 bases from J, leaving 14 bases between. Germline assignment: CDR1 SEHNR and CDR2 FQNEAQ (reference sequence). The whole variable domain, remainder taken from reference TRBV7-9 and TRBJ1-2, is DTGVSQNPRHKITKRGQNVTFRCDPISEHNRLYWYRQTLGQGPEFLTYFQNEAQLEKSRLLSDRFSAERPKGSFSTLEIQRTEQGDSAMYLCASTRGEGNYGYTFGSGTRLTVV.

The chain is built from TRBV27 and TRBJ2-1; D is undetermined. The V and J ends lost 3 bases and 5 bases respectively, with 17 bases between them. This CDR3 has 16 amino acids. Germline assignment: CDR1 MNHEY and CDR2 SMNVEV (reference sequence). CDR3 bases: TGTGCCAGCAGTTTCCAGGTGAGACAAACCCACAATGAGCAGTTCTTC. Translated: CASSFQVRQTHNEQFF.

This sequence joins TRBV15 and TRBJ1-1, with D hard to call. This CDR3 is 17 amino acids long. Germline V lookup: CDR1 LNHNV, CDR2 YYDKDF (reference sequence). V dropped 0 bases and J dropped 4 bases, with 18 bases sitting between them. CDR3 DNA: TGTGCCACCAGCAGAGACCCAATCCGCCGGAGGAGCACTGAAGCTTTCTTT. Its translation is CATSRDPIRRRSTEAFF.

The CDR3 is CASSYGRLQGPLHF. Written as DNA, the CDR3 is TGTGCCAGCAGTTACGGCAGATTACAGGGACCCCTCCACTTT. The chain combines TRBV6-5 with TRBJ1-6; possibly TRBD1 for D (6 bases). Germline loops: CDR1 MNHEY, CDR2 SVGAGI. Trimming left V 2 bases short and J 12 bases short, with 14 bases between. The CDR3 consists of 14 residues.

This clone showed up just a few times. The chain joins TRBV7-3 to TRBJ1-1, with D unresolved. Germline V gene data show CDR1 as SGHTA and CDR2 as FQGTGA. Deletions cut 4 bases from V and 0 bases from J, with 6 bases between. The CDR3 length is 13 residues. The DNA for the CDR3 is TGTGCCAGCAGCTCCTCAGTGAACACTGAAGCTTTCTTT. The encoded protein is CASSSSVNTEAFF.

This chain connects TRBV6-1 to TRBJ1-6; 10 bases fit TRBD1. V was pared by 8 bases and J by 9 bases, with 7 bases of the junction left unmatched. The CDR3 covers 14 residues. Germline V lookup: CDR1 MNHNS, CDR2 SASEGT. CDR3 sequence reads: CASLEDRGGSPLHF. The CDR3 DNA follows: TGTGCCAGCCTTGAGGACAGGGGGGGTTCACCCCTCCACTTT.

This chain links TRBV6-5 with TRBJ1-2; D perhaps matches TRBD1 (6 bases). The CDR3 is 14 residues long. Deletions cut 5 bases from V and 2 bases from J, with 12 bases between. Germline loops: CDR1 MNHEY, CDR2 SVGAGI. CDR3 coding DNA: TGTGCCAGCAGTGCGAATGGACAGAACTATGGCTACACCTTC. It is translated as CASSANGQNYGYTF.

This chain connects TRBV15 to TRBJ1-1; no definite D call. The CDR3 length is 12 residues. Trimming left V 3 bases short and J 1 base short, with 3 bases between. Germline CDR1 and CDR2: LNHNV and YYDKDF (reference sequence). This chain's CDR3 is CATSRRNTEAFF. The DNA of the CDR3 is TGTGCCACCAGCAGGAGGAACACTGAAGCTTTCTTT.

This chain links TRBV7-3 with TRBJ2-5; D unclear. The germline V gene encodes CDR1 SGHTA and CDR2 FQGTGA. This CDR3 comprises 15 residues. Trimming left V 5 bases short and J 2 bases short, with 15 bases between. CDR3 DNA: TGTGCCAGCAGCCCCTTCGGGTCTAGTCAAGAGACCCAGTACTTC. Encoded protein: CASSPFGSSQETQYF.

The rearrangement joins TRBV4-2 to TRBJ1-2, with a possible D match to TRBD1 (6 bases). The CDR3 runs to 16 residues. V lost 5 bases, J lost 9 bases, and 25 bases lay in between. CDR1 LGHNA and CDR2 YNFKEQ come from the germline V gene. CDR3 bases: TGTGCCAGCAGCGGGCCACCGGGACAACCGAAGGATCGCTACACCTTC. Its protein is CASSGPPGQPKDRYTF.

The V and J genes are TRBV6-5 and TRBJ1-2; TRBD1 is a possible D gene (6 bases). Germline CDR1 reads MNHEY; CDR2 reads SVGAGI. The CDR3 length is 13 residues. Trimming removed 6 bases at V and 5 bases at J, with 13 bases between. DNA for the CDR3: TGTGCCAGCAGCCTGCAGGGGCGGTATGGCTACACCTTC. It codes for CASSLQGRYGYTF.

V gene TRBV27 combines with J gene TRBJ1-2, with 12 bases lining up with TRBD1. V shed 5 bases, J shed 2 bases, and the junction held 9 bases outside the gene matches. The CDR3 is 17 residues long. Germline CDR1 is MNHEY and CDR2 is SMNVEV (reference sequence). The CDR3 DNA follows: TGTGCCAGCAGTCCCCGGGACAGGGGGCTCTCAAACTATGGCTACACCTTC. This codes for CASSPRDRGLSNYGYTF.

This chain connects TRBV6-5 to TRBJ1-1, with D uncertain. CDR1 and CDR2 from the germline V gene are MNHEY and SVGAGI. Trimming removed 6 bases from V and 4 bases from J, with 12 bases in between. The CDR3 is made up of 13 amino acids. CDR3 DNA sequence: TGTGCCAGCAGAGCCCTCGGGGTCACTGAAGCTTTCTTT. As protein: CASRALGVTEAFF.

This chain joins TRBV27 and TRBJ1-1, with 9 bases lining up with TRBD1. The CDR3 extends over 14 amino acids. The trim removed 3 bases at V and 5 bases at J, leaving 4 bases unmatched. Germline CDR1 reads MNHEY; CDR2 reads SMNVEV (reference sequence). The chain's CDR3 is CASSLRQGGTEAFF. In DNA, the CDR3 is TGTGCCAGCAGTTTGAGACAGGGGGGGACTGAAGCTTTCTTT.

The genes are TRBV6-5 and TRBJ2-7; maybe TRBD1 (7 bases). This CDR3 spans 15 amino acids. Trimming cost V 4 bases and J 0 bases, with 13 bases left between them. Germline V lookup: CDR1 MNHEY, CDR2 SVGAGI. The CDR3 coding sequence is TGTGCCAGCAGTTCAGGGGGGTCTAGCTCCTACGAGCAGTACTTC. The encoded protein is CASSSGGSSSYEQYF.

The chain uses TRBV7-9 and TRBJ2-1, with TRBD2 matching 7 bases. The CDR3 totals 14 residues. V shed 5 bases, J shed 8 bases, and the junction held 9 bases outside the gene matches. In germline, CDR1 is SEHNR, CDR2 FQNEAQ (reference sequence). The CDR3 bases are TGTGCCAGCAGCCCCGGACTAGGAATAGATGAGCAGTTCTTC. This encodes CASSPGLGIDEQFF.

The chain is built from TRBV2 and TRBJ1-2; no clear D gene. The V gene lost 6 bases and the J gene lost 4 bases, with 9 bases spanning the gap. Germline CDR1 is SNHLY and CDR2 is FYNNEI. This CDR3 comprises 12 residues. The CDR3 DNA sequence: TGTGCCAGCAGGGCGGAAATCTATGGCTACACCTTC. It translates to CASRAEIYGYTF. Full variable domain (rest looked up from reference TRBV2 and TRBJ1-2): EPEVTQTPSHQVTQMGQEVILRCVPISNHLYFYWYRQILGQKVEFLVSFYNNEISEKSEIFDDQFSVERPDGSNFTLKIRSTKLEDSAMYFCASRAEIYGYTFGSGTRLTVV.